A single sample gave rise to the 32 T cell receptor beta chains below, sequenced in a study of shared clonotypes between healthy human individuals. TCRdb keeps only in-frame clones here, not all; method: immunoSEQ multiplex PCR. The sample shows a few hundred thousand clones, approximately 65% of them seen only once. The sequenced sample consisted of memory CD4+ T cells sorted from blood. The subset here: CD45RA-negative fraction. The receptors come from a man aged 30 to 39 in good health.

The chain links TRBV19 to TRBJ1-1; D is unresolved. The V gene's germline CDR1 is LNHDA and CDR2 SQIVND (reference sequence). The CDR3 is 13 amino acids. With 0 bases removed from V and 4 bases from J, the gap between germline ends came to 6 bases. The DNA of the CDR3 is TGTGCCAGTAGTATAGACCCGTTCACTGAAGCTTTCTTT. Amino acid sequence: CASSIDPFTEAFF.

The genes are TRBV7-2 and TRBJ2-7; 7 positions match TRBD2. Germline values: CDR1 SGHTA, CDR2 FQGNSA. This CDR3 spans 18 amino acids. V dropped 3 bases and J dropped 0; count of bases not matched to a gene: 14. CDR3 nucleotide sequence: TGTGCCAGCAGCTTGGACCGGAGTGCTAGCGGCTTCTCCTACGAGCAGTACTTC. The encoded protein is CASSLDRSASGFSYEQYF.

This sequence joins TRBV6-1 and TRBJ1-5; tentative D call: TRBD1 (6 bases). The CDR3 loop spans 17 amino acids. CDR1 and CDR2 from the germline V gene are MNHNS and SASEGT. V was pared by 4 bases and J by 6 bases, with 22 bases between. CDR3 sequence: CASSASRSGVLGQPQHF. DNA for the CDR3: TGTGCCAGCAGTGCCTCGCGGTCAGGGGTCTTAGGTCAGCCCCAGCATTTT.

This clone was found a few times. The rearrangement links TRBV7-2 to TRBJ2-7; TRBD2 agrees at 13 bases. This CDR3 comprises 19 residues. Germline V CDR1 and CDR2: SGHTA, FQGNSA. The V gene end was trimmed by 5 bases and the J gene end by 4 bases; junction bases not matched to a gene: 17. The chain's CDR3 is CASSPPGLAGLFPIYEQYF. Written as DNA, the CDR3 is TGTGCCAGCAGCCCTCCGGGACTAGCGGGACTCTTCCCTATTTACGAGCAGTACTTC.

V is TRBV5-4 and J is TRBJ2-2, with D possibly matching TRBD1 (5 bases). The CDR3 extends over 14 amino acids. Trimming stripped 1 base from V and 6 bases from J, with 10 bases between. Germline values: CDR1 SGHNT, CDR2 YYREEE (reference sequence). The DNA for the CDR3 is TGTGCCAGCAGCTTGCAGGGCCCTGCCGGGGAGCTGTTTTTT. It codes for CASSLQGPAGELFF.

This clone was observed a handful of times. The chain is built from TRBV28 and TRBJ1-5; no clear D. V lost 3 bases and J 1 base, leaving 4 bases between the germline ends. The CDR3 is 13 residues long. From germline, CDR1 is MDHEN and CDR2 SYDVKM. This CDR3 is CASSFRSNQPQHF. CDR3 in DNA: TGTGCCAGCAGTTTCCGGAGCAATCAGCCCCAGCATTTT.

The rearrangement uses TRBV11-3 and TRBJ2-7; 11 bases fit TRBD1. V dropped 3 bases and J dropped 8; count of bases not matched to a gene: 3. The germline CDR1 and CDR2 sequences are SGHNT and YENEEA. This CDR3 region has 13 residues. The CDR3 loop reads CASSFGTGGKQYF. The CDR3 DNA sequence: TGTGCCAGCAGCTTCGGGACAGGGGGGAAGCAGTACTTC.

The chain carries TRBV7-8 and TRBJ2-1, with 11 bases fitting TRBD2. V shed 2 bases, J shed 1 base, and the junction held 7 bases outside the gene matches. The CDR3 consists of 18 residues. The germline V gene encodes CDR1 SGHVS and CDR2 FQNEAQ. CDR3: CASSLLPLAGGSYNEQFF. In DNA, the CDR3 is TGTGCCAGCAGCTTACTACCGCTAGCGGGAGGATCCTACAATGAGCAGTTCTTC.

This chain uses TRBV2 with TRBJ2-7; D gene ambiguous. V gave up 6 bases and J gave up 5 bases, with 8 bases separating them. CDR3 length: 11 amino acids. CDR1 is SNHLY, CDR2 FYNNEI, per germline. The CDR3: CASSAANEQYF. CDR3 coding DNA: TGTGCCAGCAGCGCCGCAAACGAGCAGTACTTC.

This clone came up once. J is TRBJ1-2 and V is TRBV18; D perhaps matches TRBD1 (5 bases). V lost 3 bases to trimming and J lost 0 bases, with 14 bases between them. The CDR3 length is 16 residues. In germline, CDR1 is KGHSH, CDR2 LQKENI. CDR3 in DNA: TGTGCCAGCTCACCCACCGCGACAGACGCTAACTATGGCTACACCTTC. It is translated as CASSPTATDANYGYTF.

The sample holds many counts of this clone. In the same sample, other DNA sequences code for this CDR3. The chain joins TRBV29-1 to TRBJ2-7; TRBD1 aligns across 7 bases. Germline V gene data show CDR1 as SQVTM and CDR2 as ANQGSEA. The trim removed 5 bases at V and 3 bases at J, leaving 1 base unmatched. The CDR3 length is 11 residues. The CDR3 loop reads CSVRTGYEQYF. The CDR3 DNA reads as TGCAGCGTTAGGACAGGCTACGAGCAGTACTTC.

The J gene is TRBJ2-3, the V gene TRBV5-1; D might be TRBD2 (6 bases). CDR3 size: 13 residues. V lost 4 bases and J lost 3, with 9 bases in between. Germline V gene data show CDR1 as SGHRS and CDR2 as YFSETQ. CDR3 amino acids: CASSAGLTDTQYF. CDR3 bases: TGCGCCAGCAGCGCGGGGCTTACAGATACGCAGTATTTT.

To note about this clone: The junction shows a germline mismatch at one end, possibly a read error. The chain recombines TRBV11-3 with TRBJ2-7, with TRBD1 matching over 9 bases. The germline gives CDR1 SGHNT, CDR2 YENEEA. The CDR3 covers 13 residues. Here the CDR3 reads CASSHARDRDVHF. In nucleotides, the CDR3 is TGTGCCAGCAGCCACGCCCGGGACAGGGATGTACACTTC.

The chain joins TRBV6-4 to TRBJ2-2, with D maybe TRBD2 (5 bases). The CDR3 loop spans 14 amino acids. With 5 bases removed from V and 8 bases from J, the gap between germline ends came to 15 bases. The germline gives CDR1 MRHNA, CDR2 SNTAGT. CDR3 sequence (DNA): TGTGCCAGCAGTAGGACTCCCAATTCTGGGGAGCTGTTTTTT. It encodes CASSRTPNSGELFF.

This chain uses TRBV5-4 with TRBJ1-1; the D is unclear. This CDR3 is built from 14 residues. The ends were cut back, 0 bases at V and 0 bases at J, with 6 bases in the middle. Germline V gene lookup returns CDR1 SGHNT and CDR2 YYREEE (reference sequence). The CDR3 nucleotides read TGTGCCAGCAGCTTGGACAGCATGAACACTGAAGCTTTCTTT. Residues: CASSLDSMNTEAFF.

This chain connects TRBV7-6 to TRBJ2-7, with D hard to call. Deletions cut 1 base from V and 7 bases from J, with 8 bases between. The V gene's germline CDR1 is SGHVS and CDR2 FNYEAQ. This CDR3 has 12 amino acids. The CDR3 loop is CASSLEQTEQYF. In nucleotides, the CDR3 is TGTGCCAGCAGCTTAGAGCAGACGGAGCAGTACTTC.

This rearrangement joins TRBV7-2 to TRBJ2-1; D ambiguous. Trimming left V 2 bases short and J 3 bases short, with 2 bases between. CDR1 and CDR2 from the germline V gene are SGHTA and FQGNSA. The CDR3 consists of 12 residues. The CDR3 nucleotides read TGTGCCAGCAGCTTATACTACAATGAGCAGTTCTTC. It codes for CASSLYYNEQFF.

This sequence joins TRBV19 and TRBJ1-5; TRBD1 matches 10 bases. The CDR3 is made up of 20 amino acids. The ends lost 10 bases at V and 0 bases at J; junction bases unmatched: 21. Germline lookup yields CDR1 LNHDA and CDR2 SQIVND (reference sequence). DNA of the CDR3: TGTGCCACCCGACACTATACCGGGACAGGGGCCTTGAATAGCAATCAGCCCCAGCATTTT. Translated, it gives CATRHYTGTGALNSNQPQHF.

J is TRBJ1-2 and V is TRBV10-3; D is ambiguous. The V end lost 5 bases, the J end lost 5 bases, and 12 bases lay between the germline ends. The length of the CDR3 is 13 residues. Germline V gene data show CDR1 as ENHRY and CDR2 as SYGVKD. The CDR3 nucleotides read TGTGCCATCAGTCAATTCGCCGAATATGGCTACACCTTC. As protein: CAISQFAEYGYTF.

This clone was counted a few times. V is TRBV11-2 and J is TRBJ2-2; TRBD1 is a possible D gene (5 bases). The V end was cut by 3 bases, the J end by 1 base, with 12 bases between. CDR1 is SGHAT, CDR2 FQNNGV, per germline. The CDR3 has 16 amino acids. CDR3: CASSFRPGMNTGELFF. The CDR3, as DNA: TGTGCCAGCAGCTTTAGACCAGGGATGAACACCGGGGAGCTGTTTTTT.

This clone has a single count. The chain links TRBV18 to TRBJ2-1; TRBD1 matches at 10 bases. V was pared by 6 bases and J by 3 bases, with 17 bases of the junction left unmatched. This CDR3 is built from 19 residues. The germline V gene has CDR1 KGHSH and CDR2 LQKENI. CDR3 coding DNA: TGTGCCAGCTCGCCTCCTCGACAGGGGGCGAAATCCCTCTACAATGAGCAGTTCTTC. It encodes CASSPPRQGAKSLYNEQFF.

This clone occurred once. The chain links TRBV29-1 to TRBJ2-3; the match to TRBD1 covers 8 bases. This CDR3 region has 16 residues. V lost 6 bases, J lost 3 bases, and 14 bases stayed unmatched. CDR1 is SQVTM, CDR2 ANQGSEA, per germline. The CDR3 DNA reads as TGCAGCGTCGGTTATTTCAGGGGGCGTAGGACAGATACGCAGTATTTT. Translation gives CSVGYFRGRRTDTQYF.

This clone has a count of ten or more. V is TRBV7-2 and J is TRBJ2-1, with 10 bases identical to TRBD2. The CDR3 consists of 16 residues. Germline V gene sequence: CDR1 SGHTA, CDR2 FQGNSA. The V gene end was trimmed by 5 bases and the J gene end by 5 bases; junction bases not matched to a gene: 9. CDR3 amino acids: CASSPPSGRANNEQFF. DNA for the CDR3: TGTGCCAGCAGCCCCCCTAGCGGGAGAGCCAACAATGAGCAGTTCTTC.

V and J are TRBV7-2 and TRBJ2-1; TRBD2 matches 7 bases. The CDR3 extends over 16 amino acids. J gave up 2 bases and V 0 bases, and 4 bases lay outside the gene matches. Looked up from germline, CDR1 is SGHTA and CDR2 is FQGNSA. CDR3 nucleotides: TGTGCCAGCAGCTTAGCGGGCAGCGGGACCTACAATGAGCAGTTCTTC. This encodes CASSLAGSGTYNEQFF.

This clone was detected only once. The V gene is TRBV7-2, the J gene TRBJ2-1, with 11 bases identical to TRBD2. CDR1 is SGHTA and CDR2 is FQGNSA in the germline V gene. This CDR3 comprises 15 residues. The V gene end was trimmed by 3 bases and the J gene end by 4 bases; junction bases not matched to a gene: 2. The CDR3 DNA reads as TGTGCCAGCAGCTTTAGCGGGAGGGGGTACAATGAGCAGTTCTTC. Translation: CASSFSGRGYNEQFF.

V gene TRBV29-1 combines with J gene TRBJ2-1; 11 nucleotides align to TRBD1. With 6 bases clipped from V and 9 bases from J, the junction kept 10 bases outside the gene matches. The CDR3 spans 14 residues. CDR1 SQVTM and CDR2 ANQGSEA come from the germline V gene. The CDR3 DNA sequence: TGCAGCGTGGGGGGCCGGACAGGGGGCTCTGAGCAGTTCTTC. Its translation is CSVGGRTGGSEQFF.

This rearrangement joins TRBV5-1 to TRBJ2-3; weak D call: TRBD1 (5 bases). This CDR3 comprises 13 residues. Germline CDR1 is SGHRS and CDR2 is YFSETQ. The ends were cut back, 0 bases at V and 4 bases at J, with 6 bases in the middle. The CDR3 sequence is CASSLAGSDTQYF. The CDR3 region has the DNA TGCGCCAGCAGCTTGGCAGGGTCAGATACGCAGTATTTT. Looking up the rest from reference TRBV5-1 and TRBJ2-3 gives the full variable domain: KAGVTQTPRYLIKTRGQQVTLSCSPISGHRSVSWYQQTPGQGLQFLFEYFSETQRNKGNFPGRFSGRQFSNSRSEMNVSTLELGDSALYLCASSLAGSDTQYFGPGTRLTVL.

The chain is built from TRBV7-2 and TRBJ2-7; 7 nucleotides match TRBD2. With V trimmed by 4 bases and J by 5 bases, 8 bases remained unmatched. The germline CDR1 and CDR2 sequences are SGHTA and FQGNSA. The length of the CDR3 is 14 residues. As DNA, the CDR3 is TGTGCCAGCAGCTCTCTAGCGGCCTGGGACGAGCAGTACTTC. Amino acids: CASSSLAAWDEQYF.

This clone came up a few times. This rearrangement joins TRBV7-9 to TRBJ2-5, with 7 positions matching TRBD2. Looked up from germline, CDR1 is SEHNR and CDR2 is FQNEAQ (reference sequence). V lost 2 bases, J lost 5 bases, and 8 bases stayed unmatched. The CDR3 is 15 residues long. Written as DNA, the CDR3 is TGTGCCAGCAGCTTAATCCAGCGGGGAGGGGAGACCCAGTACTTC. It encodes CASSLIQRGGETQYF.

The chain joins TRBV6-1 to TRBJ2-7; the D gene is possibly TRBD1 (5 bases). Germline V CDR1 and CDR2: MNHNS, SASEGT. The CDR3 is 18 residues long. V gave up 1 base and J gave up 0 bases, with 19 bases separating them. The DNA of the CDR3 is TGTGCCAGCAGTGAAGGCGGTAGGGGTAGAAGCGCCTCCTACGAGCAGTACTTC. Its protein is CASSEGGRGRSASYEQYF.

CDR3 sequence reads: CASSDGRTSGIVEQFF. CDR3 in DNA: TGCGCCAGCAGCGACGGGAGGACTAGCGGGATAGTTGAGCAGTTCTTC. The chain recombines TRBV5-1 with TRBJ2-1; TRBD2 agrees at 12 bases. Germline CDR1 is SGHRS and CDR2 is YFSETQ. This CDR3 has 16 residues. V was clipped by 4 bases and J by 9 bases; unmatched bases: 11.

The rearrangement joins TRBV6-1 to TRBJ2-6, with D perhaps TRBD1 (6 bases). The CDR3 is 17 amino acids. Germline CDR1 MNHNS, CDR2 SASEGT. The germline V and J ends were trimmed by 2 bases and 4 bases, with 15 bases remaining between them. The CDR3 loop reads CASSERGRTVGANVLTF. CDR3 in DNA: TGTGCCAGCAGTGAACGGGGCAGGACAGTAGGGGCCAACGTCCTGACTTTC.